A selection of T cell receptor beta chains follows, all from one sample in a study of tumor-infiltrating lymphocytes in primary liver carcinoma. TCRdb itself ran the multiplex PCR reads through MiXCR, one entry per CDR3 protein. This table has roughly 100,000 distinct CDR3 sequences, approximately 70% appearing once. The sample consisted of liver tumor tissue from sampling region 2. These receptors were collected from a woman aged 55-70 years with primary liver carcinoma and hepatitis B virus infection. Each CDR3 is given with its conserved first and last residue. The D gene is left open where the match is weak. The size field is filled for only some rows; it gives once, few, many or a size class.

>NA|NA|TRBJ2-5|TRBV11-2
TGTGCCAGCAGCCCCTATTGCGGGAAAACACAAGAGACCCACTACTTC
CASSPYCGKTQETHYF
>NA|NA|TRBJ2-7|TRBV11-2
TGTGCCATCATCTTTGGGGGAGCTAGTTACGGGCAGTACTTC
CAIIFGGASYGQYF
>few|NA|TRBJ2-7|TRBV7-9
TGTGCCAGCAGCTTCAACGGTCACCGCGCCTACGAGCAGTACTTC
CASSFNGHRAYEQYF
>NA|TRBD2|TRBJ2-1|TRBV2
TGTGCCAGCGAGACGGCCTCGACTAGCGGGAGTGGTAATGGGCAGTTCTTC
CASETASTSGSGNGQFF
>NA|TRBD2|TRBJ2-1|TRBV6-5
TGTGCCACCGCCAAACCAGCGGGAGTCAATGAGCAGTTCTTC
CATAKPAGVNEQFF
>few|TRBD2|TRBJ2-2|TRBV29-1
TGCAGTGTCACGGGGCACTCGGGCGGGGGGCTATTTTTT
CSVTGHSGGGLFF
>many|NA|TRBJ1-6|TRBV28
TGTGCCAGCACCTCCCGAGGGGACGGAAGAAATTCACCCCTCCACTTT
CASTSRGDGRNSPLHF
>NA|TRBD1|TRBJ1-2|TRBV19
TGTGCCAGTAGTGACCCCGGGACAGGGGGAGATAGGAACTATGACTACACCTTC
CASSDPGTGGDRNYDYTF
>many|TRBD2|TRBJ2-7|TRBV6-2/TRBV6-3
TGTGCCAGCAGTCGCGGTAGCGGGAGCTACTCCTACGAGCAGTACTTC
CASSRGSGSYSYEQYF
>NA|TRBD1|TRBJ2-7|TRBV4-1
TGCGCCAGCAGCCCGACAGGGGTGGTCTACGAGCAGTACTTC
CASSPTGVVYEQYF
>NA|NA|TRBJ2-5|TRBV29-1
TGCAGCGCACATCTTCTCGGTAGAGAGACCCAGTACTTC
CSAHLLGRETQYF
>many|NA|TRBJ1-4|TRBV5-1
TGCGCCAGCAGCTTCCGGGGGCTTAACGAAAAACTGTTTTTT
CASSFRGLNEKLFF
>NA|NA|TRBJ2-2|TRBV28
TGTGCCACCGGGCTGGGTCTAGAAGTCGGGGAGCTGTTTTTT
CATGLGLEVGELFF
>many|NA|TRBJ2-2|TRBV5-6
TGTGCCAGCAGCTCCTCAGACAGCGGCACCGGGGAGCTGTTTTTT
CASSSSDSGTGELFF
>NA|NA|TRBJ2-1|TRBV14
TGTGCCAGCAGCCAAGATCGGGAGCGAACTCGCAAACTACAGTTCTTC
CASSQDRERTRKLQFF
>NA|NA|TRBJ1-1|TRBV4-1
TGCGCCAGCAATGGGGGTCCGAACACTGAAGCTTTCTTC
CASNGGPNTEAFF
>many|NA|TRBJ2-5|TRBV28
TGTGCCAGCAACCCACCCGGGACCTATGGGGCAGAGACCCAGTACTTC
CASNPPGTYGAETQYF